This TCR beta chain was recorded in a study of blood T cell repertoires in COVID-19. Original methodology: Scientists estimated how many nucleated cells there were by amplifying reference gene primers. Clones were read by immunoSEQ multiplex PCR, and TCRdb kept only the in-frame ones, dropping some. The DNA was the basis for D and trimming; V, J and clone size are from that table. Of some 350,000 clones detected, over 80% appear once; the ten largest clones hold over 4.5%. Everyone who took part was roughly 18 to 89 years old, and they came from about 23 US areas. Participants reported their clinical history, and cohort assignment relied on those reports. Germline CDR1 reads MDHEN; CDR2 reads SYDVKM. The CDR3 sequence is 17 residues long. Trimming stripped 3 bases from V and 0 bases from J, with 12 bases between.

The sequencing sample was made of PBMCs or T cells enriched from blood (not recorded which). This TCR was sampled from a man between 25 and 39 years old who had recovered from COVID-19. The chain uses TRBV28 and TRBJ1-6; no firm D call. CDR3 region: CASSLGLGSSYNSPLHF. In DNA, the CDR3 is TGTGCCAGCAGTTTGGGCCTTGGGAGCTCCTATAATTCACCCCTCCACTTT.